This TCR beta chain comes out of a study of T cells expressing NK-cell markers. As for the study in general: Sorted CD3+CD56+NKG2C+, CD3+CD56+NKG2C- and CD3+CD56-NKG2C+ T cells supplied TCR beta repertoires.

TCRdb reprocessed the 5' RACE reads; each CDR3 protein has one entry and no DNA is given. Across 140,000 to 150,000 distinct CDR3 sequences, the top ten clones capture more than 10% of the sample. The CDR3 is 14 residues long. Germline-derived CDR1 and CDR2 are MNHEY and SVGEGT. This chain uses TRBV6-2 or TRBV6-3 with TRBJ2-3; as DNA is missing, the TRBD2 call by TCRdb cannot be tested. The specimen sequenced was blood T cells: a sorted CD56 or NKG2C T cell subset, CD4+ or CD8+ T cells, or bulk PBMC T cells (not recorded which). This clonotype originated in a man aged 18 to 35 in good health. The CDR3 is CASREREGPDTQYF.